The clone carrying this T cell receptor beta chain was seen a few times. This record comes from a study of cytomegalovirus exposure and HLA in healthy donors. CDR1 is SNHLY, CDR2 FYNNEI, per germline. Unmatched junction bases numbered 5, after V lost 6 bases and J lost 3 bases. The CDR3 extends over 14 amino acids. In the PCR, 60 Vbeta and 13 Jbeta primers were used. Sequenced by immunoSEQ multiplex PCR; TCRdb stores in-frame clones only, minus some. The sample has 150,000 to 200,000 clones, about 75% seen once; the top ten hold roughly 1.9%. The chain uses TRBV2 and TRBJ2-7; 10 bases are a match to TRBD2. The source is a female donor in good health and CMV-seronegative. Sequencing was performed on PBMCs. This CDR3 is CASRALAGDYEQYF. DNA of the CDR3: TGTGCCAGCAGAGCCCTAGCGGGGGACTACGAGCAGTACTTC.